This section outlines one T cell receptor (beta chain) sequence together with its context. Its antigen is as yet unknown. PCR employed 60 Vbeta and 13 Jbeta primers. The table came from immunoSEQ multiplex PCR; TCRdb's copy has only in-frame clones and leaves some out. The sample contains a few hundred thousand clones, roughly 80% of which appear only once. This sample is drawn from a study of cytomegalovirus exposure and HLA in healthy donors. Study background: The study's early data release held 75 million to 95 million unique TCRs from HLA-typed donors.

After removal of 9 bases from V and 6 bases from J, the junction contained 13 bases not matched to a gene. CDR1 is LNHDA, CDR2 SQIVND, per germline (reference sequence). The CDR3 length is 15 residues. Study-wide results and caveats: Owing to their indistinguishability, certain V segments, notably TRBV6-2 and TRBV6-3, were excluded.

This receptor was taken from a girl aged 2 to 10 in good health and CMV-seronegative. The rearrangement uses TRBV19 and TRBJ2-3; 9 positions agree with TRBD2. Sequenced input: PBMCs. The CDR3 is CASGSGGGVGDTQYF. The DNA for the CDR3 is TGTGCCAGCGGTTCGGGCGGGGGGGTAGGGGATACGCAGTATTTT.